This T cell receptor beta chain was sequenced for a study of CD8 T cells in ankylosing spondylitis. From the 5' RACE reads, TCRdb called clonotypes with MiXCR, one entry per CDR3 protein. The repertoire has about 300,000 distinct CDR3 sequences, under 25% of them found once; the top ten carry under 4%. With 0 bases removed from V and 10 bases from J, the gap between germline ends came to 12 bases. This CDR3 comprises 13 residues. CDR1 is MNHNS and CDR2 is SASEGT in the germline V gene. This rearrangement joins TRBV6-1 to TRBJ1-1; D is perhaps TRBD1 (5 bases). The source material was blood, either unsorted or a sorted T cell fraction (not recorded which). The receptor was isolated from a female donor with ankylosing spondylitis or in good health (not recorded which). CDR3 sequence reads: CASSEAGRAGAFF. Written as DNA, the CDR3 is TGTGCCAGCAGTGAAGCGGGCAGGGCTGGAGCTTTCTTT.